Shown below are 27 T cell receptor beta chains from a single sample sequenced in a study of T-cell memory formation after mild COVID-19. TCRdb analysed the 5' RACE reads with MiXCR anew, one entry per CDR3 protein. The sample gives 250,000 to 300,000 distinct CDR3 sequences, roughly 17% of which show up once; 22% is in the top ten. Sequencing was performed on PBMCs or a T cell subset sorted from them (not recorded which). The receptors were sampled from a man younger than 35 who had mild COVID-19 (a few samples of this study predate the infection). Cell type and time point are not known.

The table lists this clonotype with many counts. The V gene is TRBV7-9, the J gene TRBJ2-3; the D is unclear. Germline V gene lookup returns CDR1 SEHNR and CDR2 FQNEAQ (reference sequence). V was shortened by 2 bases and J by 2 bases, with 14 bases between the two germline ends. The CDR3 loop spans 16 amino acids. The CDR3 sequence: CASSLLTLVYTDTQYF. CDR3 DNA sequence: TGTGCCAGCAGCTTACTGACACTCGTTTACACAGATACGCAGTATTTT.

The rearrangement uses TRBV7-2 and TRBJ2-5, with D maybe TRBD1 (5 bases). The CDR3 extends over 14 amino acids. Trimming cost V 7 bases and J 5 bases, with 17 bases left between them. Germline V gives CDR1 SGHTA, CDR2 FQGNSA. The CDR3 region is CASTQGGVLETQYF. CDR3 bases: TGTGCCAGCACCCAGGGCGGTGTTCTTGAGACCCAGTACTTC.

This clonotype was detected a few times. The V gene is TRBV5-1, the J gene TRBJ1-1; tentatively, D is TRBD1 (5 bases). Germline lookup yields CDR1 SGHRS and CDR2 YFSETQ. The CDR3 is made up of 16 amino acids. Trimming took 1 base from V and 1 from J, leaving 14 bases between them. CDR3 amino acids: CASSLNGAGRNTEAFF. DNA for the CDR3: TGCGCCAGCAGCTTGAATGGGGCAGGGCGGAACACTGAAGCTTTCTTT.

Only a few counts were recorded for this clonotype. The genes are TRBV12-3 or TRBV12-4 and TRBJ2-5; D is uncertain. The V gene lost 5 bases and the J gene lost 2 bases, with 9 bases spanning the gap. The CDR3 runs to 13 residues. CDR3 nucleotide sequence: TGTGCCAGCAGTGTATACCGTCAAGAGACCCAGTACTTC. It is translated as CASSVYRQETQYF.

This clonotype has only a few counts. This sequence joins TRBV15 and TRBJ2-3; tentatively, D is TRBD2 (6 bases). Germline CDR1 LNHNV, CDR2 YYDKDF (reference sequence). Trimming took off 4 bases at V and 4 bases at J, with 15 bases between the two ends. The CDR3 covers 15 residues. The CDR3 loop is CATSKGGSGADTQYF. The CDR3 DNA sequence: TGTGCCACCAGCAAGGGAGGCTCCGGGGCAGATACGCAGTATTTT.

The chain links TRBV9 to TRBJ1-1; D ambiguous. CDR3 size: 15 residues. Germline CDR1 SGDLS, CDR2 YYNGEE. Trimming removed 0 bases at V and 5 bases at J, with 14 bases between. The CDR3 coding sequence is TGTGCCAGCAGCGTAGCAGAGGAACCGGGGACTGAAGCTTTCTTT. Translating gives CASSVAEEPGTEAFF. Full variable domain (rest looked up from reference TRBV9 and TRBJ1-1): DSGVTQTPKHLITATGQRVTLRCSPRSGDLSVYWYQQSLDQGLQFLIQYYNGEERAKGNILERFSAQQFPDLHSELNLSSLELGDSALYFCASSVAEEPGTEAFFGQGTRLTVV.

The CDR3 DNA is TGTGCCAGCAGTTACTTAGGAGAAGCTAGCACAGATACGCAGTATTTT. Translating it yields CASSYLGEASTDTQYF. The chain links TRBV6-5 to TRBJ2-3; D is undetermined. Germline V lookup: CDR1 MNHEY, CDR2 SVGAGI. Trimming pared 1 base from V and 0 bases from J, leaving 11 bases between. The CDR3 spans 16 residues.

The table lists this clonotype with many counts. This chain links TRBV5-4 with TRBJ2-5; TRBD1 agrees at 9 bases. Germline V gives CDR1 SGHNT, CDR2 YYREEE (reference sequence). The CDR3 runs 14 residues. V lost 4 bases and J lost 5; bases outside the gene matches: 6. The CDR3 DNA sequence: TGTGCCAGCAGCCTACAGGGGGCTGGGGAGACCCAGTACTTC. Amino acids: CASSLQGAGETQYF. The full variable domain, rest sourced from reference TRBV5-4 and TRBJ2-5, is ETGVTQSPTHLIKTRGQQVTLRCSSQSGHNTVSWYQQALGQGPQFIFQYYREEENGRGNFPPRFSGLQFPNYSSELNVNALELDDSALYLCASSLQGAGETQYFGPGTRLLVL.

The chain combines TRBV4-2 with TRBJ1-5, with D possibly matching TRBD1 (5 bases). The germline V and J ends were trimmed by 4 bases and 2 bases, with 18 bases remaining between them. This CDR3 comprises 17 residues. Germline V gene data show CDR1 as LGHNA and CDR2 as YNFKEQ. This chain's CDR3 is CASSPLPGERGNQPQHF. In DNA form, the CDR3 reads TGTGCCAGCAGCCCCCTCCCGGGGGAGCGAGGCAATCAGCCCCAGCATTTT.

CDR3 in amino acids: CSVEASGGYNEQFF. Written as DNA, the CDR3 is TGCAGCGTTGAGGCTAGCGGGGGGTACAATGAGCAGTTCTTC. The rearrangement links TRBV29-1 to TRBJ2-1, with 11 bases fitting TRBD2. This CDR3 is 14 amino acids long. CDR1 and CDR2 (germline): SQVTM, ANQGSEA. The V gene end was trimmed by 3 bases and the J gene end by 4 bases; junction bases not matched to a gene: 2.

The J gene is TRBJ2-1, the V gene TRBV7-9, with D possibly TRBD2 on 7 matching bases. Trimming removed 3 bases from V and 7 bases from J, with 13 bases in between. The length of the CDR3 is 14 residues. CDR1 SEHNR and CDR2 FQNEAQ come from the germline V gene (reference sequence). The CDR3 is CASSFGGGENEQFF. The CDR3 coding sequence is TGTGCCAGCAGCTTCGGAGGGGGGGAGAATGAGCAGTTCTTC.

This clonotype has a handful of counts. The chain combines TRBV6-5 with TRBJ1-1; D ambiguous. The V gene lost 8 bases and the J gene lost 11 bases, with 24 bases spanning the gap. CDR1 is MNHEY and CDR2 is SVGAGI in the germline V gene. This CDR3 has 14 residues. CDR3 sequence: CASWMEGVEFKAFF. The CDR3 DNA reads as TGTGCCAGCTGGATGGAGGGAGTAGAATTTAAGGCTTTCTTT.

This clonotype was seen more than once but under ten times. The chain recombines TRBV5-1 with TRBJ2-7; D is possibly TRBD1 (5 bases). CDR3 size: 13 residues. Trimming removed 0 bases from V and 3 bases from J, with 7 bases in between. Germline-derived CDR1 and CDR2 are SGHRS and YFSETQ. For the CDR3, the DNA is TGCGCCAGCAGCTTGGCCAGGGACTACGAGCAGTACTTC. It encodes CASSLARDYEQYF. Filled out from reference TRBV5-1 and TRBJ2-7, the complete variable domain reads KAGVTQTPRYLIKTRGQQVTLSCSPISGHRSVSWYQQTPGQGLQFLFEYFSETQRNKGNFPGRFSGRQFSNSRSEMNVSTLELGDSALYLCASSLARDYEQYFGPGTRLTVT.

This clonotype has only a few counts. The chain couples TRBV12-3 or TRBV12-4 to TRBJ1-5; the D gene is possibly TRBD1 (5 bases). This CDR3 is built from 15 residues. V lost 3 bases and J 0 bases, leaving 9 bases between the germline ends. The CDR3 sequence is CASSLTADSNQPQHF. As DNA, the CDR3 is TGTGCCAGCAGTTTGACAGCTGATAGCAATCAGCCCCAGCATTTT.

The table lists this clonotype with a few counts. The chain couples TRBV27 to TRBJ2-7, with D possibly matching TRBD2 (5 bases). With 5 bases removed from V and 6 bases from J, the gap between germline ends came to 17 bases. The CDR3 has 14 residues. Germline V gene sequence: CDR1 MNHEY, CDR2 SMNVEV (reference sequence). The DNA for the CDR3 is TGTGCCAGCAGTAGCGGTTTGTCGGTGGGCGAGCAGTACGTC. Residues: CASSSGLSVGEQYV.

This clonotype was recorded a few times. This chain connects TRBV5-1 to TRBJ1-2, with D unresolved. V shed 1 base and J shed 0 bases, with 10 bases lying between them. Germline V gives CDR1 SGHRS, CDR2 YFSETQ. This CDR3 spans 15 amino acids. The CDR3 spells CASSLLSGANYGYTF. The CDR3 DNA follows: TGCGCCAGCAGCTTGCTTTCCGGAGCTAACTATGGCTACACCTTC.

J is TRBJ1-1 and V is TRBV20-1, with TRBD1 identical over 8 bases. With 6 bases clipped from V and 0 bases from J, the junction kept 3 bases outside the gene matches. The CDR3 covers 13 residues. From germline, CDR1 is DFQATT and CDR2 SNEGSKA (reference sequence). The CDR3 is CSAQTGVNTEAFF. The CDR3 region has the DNA TGCAGTGCCCAGACAGGGGTGAACACTGAAGCTTTCTTT.

V usage is TRBV6-2 or TRBV6-3 and J usage is TRBJ1-1; D gene uncertain. The CDR3 is 12 residues long. The germline CDR1 and CDR2 sequences are MNHEY and SVGEGT. V was shortened by 6 bases and J by 1 base, with 6 bases between the two germline ends. The CDR3 is CASSPANTEAFF. The CDR3 DNA sequence: TGTGCCAGCAGCCCAGCGAACACTGAAGCTTTCTTT.

This clonotype was seen many times. The junction shows a germline mismatch at one end, possibly a read error. The V call is TRBV12-3 or TRBV12-4, the J call TRBJ2-5, with D possibly TRBD2 on 5 matching bases. There are 13 residues in the CDR3. The CDR3 here is CASSVAREETQYF. CDR3 DNA: TGTGCCAGCAGTGTAGCGAGGGAAGAGACCCAGTACTTC.

Many counts were recorded for this clonotype. The V call is TRBV28, the J call TRBJ2-5; D unresolved. This CDR3 comprises 13 residues. Germline V gene lookup returns CDR1 MDHEN and CDR2 SYDVKM. Trimming took off 8 bases at V and 4 bases at J, with 14 bases between the two ends. CDR3 loop: CASGSGALETQYF. As DNA, the CDR3 is TGTGCCAGCGGATCTGGCGCCTTAGAGACCCAGTACTTC. Full variable domain (missing parts from reference TRBV28 and TRBJ2-5): DVKVTQSSRYLVKRTGEKVFLECVQDMDHENMFWYRQDPGLGLRLIYFSYDVKMKEKGDIPEGYSVSREKKERFSLILESASTNQTSMYLCASGSGALETQYFGPGTRLLVL.

A single count supports this clonotype. The chain carries TRBV6-2 or TRBV6-3 and TRBJ1-1; D is uncertain. This CDR3 comprises 15 residues. Germline lookup yields CDR1 MNHEY and CDR2 SVGEGT. The germline V and J ends were trimmed by 2 bases and 4 bases, with 14 bases remaining between them. This CDR3 is CASSYRTGITTEAFF. For the CDR3, the DNA is TGTGCCAGCAGTTACAGAACCGGGATTACCACTGAAGCTTTCTTT.

The chain combines TRBV7-2 with TRBJ2-7, with D maybe TRBD1 (5 bases). The germline CDR1 and CDR2 sequences are SGHTA and FQGNSA. CDR3 size: 14 residues. V lost 5 bases, J lost 2 bases, and 13 bases lay in between. CDR3: CASSRQPYTYEQYF. The CDR3 DNA is TGTGCCAGCAGCCGACAGCCTTATACCTACGAGCAGTACTTC.

This clonotype occurred a few times. V gene TRBV4-3 combines with J gene TRBJ1-2; 8 nucleotides line up with TRBD1. This CDR3 has 15 amino acids. Germline assignment: CDR1 LGHNA and CDR2 YSLEER. Unmatched junction bases numbered 10, after V lost 4 bases and J lost 6 bases. The CDR3 here is CASSPKPDRVDGYTF. In nucleotides, the CDR3 is TGCGCCAGCAGCCCGAAACCGGACAGGGTAGATGGCTACACCTTC.

In this sample, this clonotype turned up a few times. The chain joins TRBV7-2 to TRBJ1-3; D ambiguous. Trimming removed 6 bases from V and 0 bases from J, with 9 bases in between. Germline V gives CDR1 SGHTA, CDR2 FQGNSA. This CDR3 contains 14 residues. The CDR3 DNA reads as TGTGCCAGCAGGGTCGTTCACTCTGGAAACACCATATATTTT. Translating it yields CASRVVHSGNTIYF.

The DNA for the CDR3 is TGCGCCAGCAGCCAGGGGAGGTACACTGAAGCTTTCTTT. It yields the protein CASSQGRYTEAFF. The chain links TRBV4-3 to TRBJ1-1, with D unclear. The CDR3 covers 13 residues. Trimming cost V 3 bases and J 3 bases, with 8 bases left between them. Looked up from germline, CDR1 is LGHNA and CDR2 is YSLEER.

The V and J genes are TRBV11-2 and TRBJ2-1; D is ambiguous. The germline gives CDR1 SGHAT, CDR2 FQNNGV. This CDR3 has 13 amino acids. V lost 1 base and J lost 8, with 9 bases in between. The CDR3 region is CASSLGYGDEQFF. The CDR3 DNA reads as TGTGCCAGCAGCTTAGGGTACGGCGATGAGCAGTTCTTC.

The chain has TRBV29-1 and TRBJ1-1; perhaps TRBD1 as D (5 bases). This CDR3 has 12 amino acids. V lost 7 bases and J lost 3, with 12 bases in between. Germline values: CDR1 SQVTM, CDR2 ANQGSEA. The CDR3 reads CSGDLGDTEAFF. CDR3 coding DNA: TGCAGCGGGGACCTTGGGGACACTGAAGCTTTCTTT.